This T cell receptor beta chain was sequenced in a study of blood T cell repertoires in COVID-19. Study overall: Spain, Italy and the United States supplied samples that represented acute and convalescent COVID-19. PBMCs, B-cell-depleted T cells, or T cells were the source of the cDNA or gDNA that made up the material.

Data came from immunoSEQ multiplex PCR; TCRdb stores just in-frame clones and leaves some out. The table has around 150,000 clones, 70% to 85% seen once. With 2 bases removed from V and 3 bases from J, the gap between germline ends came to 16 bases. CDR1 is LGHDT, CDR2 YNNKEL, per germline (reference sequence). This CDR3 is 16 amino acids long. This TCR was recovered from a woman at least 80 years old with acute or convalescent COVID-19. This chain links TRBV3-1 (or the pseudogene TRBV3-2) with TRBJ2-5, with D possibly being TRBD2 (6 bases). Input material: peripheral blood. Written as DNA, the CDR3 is TGTGCCAGCAGCCAACTGGGCGGAGGGTTGGAAGAGACCCAGTACTTC. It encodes CASSQLGGGLEETQYF.